What follows describes a single TCR beta chain. TCR beta cDNA was prepared out of about 510 ng total RNA by means of a constant-region primer. What produced the TCR beta libraries was three nested multiplex PCR rounds using slightly modified ARM-PCR. TRBV1-TRBV30 forward and Cbeta reverse primers drove the first two roughly 10-cycle rounds. TCRdb analysed the multiplex PCR reads with MiXCR anew, one entry per CDR3 protein. Found here are approximately 330,000 distinct CDR3 sequences, 65% of them singletons; the top ten hold about 6.3%. The data derive from a study of tumor-infiltrating lymphocytes in primary liver carcinoma. The CDR3 length is 17 residues. V gave up 9 bases and J gave up 1 base, with 22 bases separating them. Unsorted whole blood served as the source of blood RNA, and germline DNA was extracted as well. Among the patients, all had chronic HBV infection and none had been treated.

V usage is TRBV12-3 or TRBV12-4 and J usage is TRBJ1-5, with D tentatively TRBD1 (5 bases). Sequencing was carried out using peripheral blood. This TCR was sampled from a man aged 40-50 years with primary liver carcinoma and hepatitis B virus infection. The CDR3, as DNA: TGTGCCAGTTTACATGATCAGGGAGTGGGAAGCAATCAGCCCCAGCATTTT. Translated: CASLHDQGVGSNQPQHF.